These 10 T cell receptor beta chains share one sample of origin, sequenced in a study of T-cell reconstitution after alpha-beta-depleted transplantation in children. Using unique molecular identifiers, the investigators prepared the TCRbeta library. Each CDR3 protein is one row after TCRdb ran MiXCR on the PCR reads. This sample has 640,000 or so distinct CDR3 sequences, with approximately 15% found just once. The source material was PBMCs from the stem cell graft donor, sampled from the stem cell graft. These receptors came from a human donor who donated a stem cell graft to a child with acute myeloid leukemia.

This clonotype was found many times. The chain has TRBV7-2 and TRBJ2-7; 7 nucleotides agree with TRBD1. The germline V gene encodes CDR1 SGHTA and CDR2 FQGNSA. Trimming at V came to 6 bases and at J to 0 bases, leaving 8 bases not matched to a gene. This CDR3 comprises 15 residues. The CDR3 DNA follows: TGTGCCAGCAGTGCGACCCGGGACAGCTCCTACGAGCAGTACTTC. Amino acids: CASSATRDSSYEQYF.

The chain employs TRBV6-1 and TRBJ2-6; 7 bases are shared with TRBD1. Looked up from germline, CDR1 is MNHNS and CDR2 is SASEGT. The CDR3 covers 17 residues. Trimming at V came to 0 bases and at J to 0 bases, leaving 2 bases not matched to a gene. CDR3 loop: CASSEAGTVSGANVLTF. The CDR3 region has the DNA TGTGCCAGCAGTGAAGCTGGGACAGTCTCTGGGGCCAACGTCCTGACTTTC.

The rearrangement joins TRBV5-1 to TRBJ2-2; tentatively, D is TRBD2 (6 bases). V lost 4 bases, J lost 3 bases, and 13 bases lay in between. The germline CDR1 and CDR2 sequences are SGHRS and YFSETQ. The CDR3 contains 15 residues. The CDR3 region has the DNA TGCGCCAGCAGCAGCACCCCGGGGGACACCGGGGAGCTGTTTTTT. Encoded protein: CASSSTPGDTGELFF.

The sample holds many counts of this clonotype. V usage is TRBV20-1 and J usage is TRBJ1-1, with a tentative D call TRBD1 (5 bases). The CDR3 totals 15 residues. Looked up from germline, CDR1 is DFQATT and CDR2 is SNEGSKA (reference sequence). CDR3 amino acids: CSAPPGAGMNTEAFF. The CDR3 coding sequence is TGCAGCGCGCCCCCCGGGGCGGGCATGAACACTGAAGCTTTCTTT.

This clonotype was counted between two and nine times. The V and J genes are TRBV14 and TRBJ2-3; D may be TRBD1 or TRBD2 (6 bases each). The V end was cut by 4 bases, the J end by 4 bases, with 15 bases between. The CDR3 covers 15 residues. The germline CDR1 and CDR2 sequences are SGHDN and FVKESK. This chain's CDR3 is CASSPRRGPSDTQYF. CDR3 nucleotides: TGTGCCAGCAGCCCCCGCCGGGGGCCCTCAGATACGCAGTATTTT.

The rearrangement uses TRBV6-5 and TRBJ1-2; D uncertain. The CDR3 covers 16 residues. The V gene's germline CDR1 is MNHEY and CDR2 SVGAGI. Trimming took 2 bases from V and 0 from J, leaving 13 bases between them. CDR3 sequence: CASSYGVPGANYGYTF. The CDR3 bases are TGTGCCAGCAGTTACGGAGTTCCCGGGGCTAACTATGGCTACACCTTC.

This clonotype showed up many times. The J gene is TRBJ1-1, the V gene TRBV29-1; D gene ambiguous. The CDR3 runs 10 residues. Germline loops: CDR1 SQVTM, CDR2 ANQGSEA. V lost 7 bases, J lost 11 bases, and 14 bases lay in between. The CDR3 here is CSALLTRAFF. The CDR3 nucleotides are TGCAGCGCCCTACTGACTCGTGCTTTCTTT.

This clonotype was counted ten times or more. The chain links TRBV24-1 to TRBJ2-3; 7 nucleotides align to TRBD1. The CDR3 runs to 14 residues. In germline, CDR1 is KGHDR, CDR2 SFDVKD. After removal of 9 bases from V and 0 bases from J, the junction contained 5 bases not matched to a gene. CDR3: CATGTDPSTDTQYF. CDR3 nucleotides: TGTGCCACCGGGACAGACCCTAGCACAGATACGCAGTATTTT.

This clonotype was counted once. This could be a read error, since a much larger clone is one nucleotide away. V and J are TRBV15 and TRBJ2-7; D perhaps matches TRBD1 (6 bases). The CDR3 has 15 residues. The germline CDR1 and CDR2 sequences are LNHNV and YYDKDF (reference sequence). The CDR3 sequence: CATSRGTGPTYDQYF. The CDR3 nucleotides are TGTGCCACCAGCAGAGGAACAGGGCCAACCTACGACCAGTACTTC.

This clonotype was seen ten or more times. This CDR3 reads CASSQDIGGMGYSNQPQHF. The CDR3 DNA is TGCGCCAGCAGCCAAGATATAGGGGGGATGGGATATAGCAATCAGCCCCAGCATTTT. The chain links TRBV4-3 to TRBJ1-5; possibly TRBD1 for D (6 bases). This CDR3 is 19 amino acids long. Per germline, CDR1 LGHNA and CDR2 YSLEER. V shed 0 bases and J shed 0 bases, with 18 bases lying between them.